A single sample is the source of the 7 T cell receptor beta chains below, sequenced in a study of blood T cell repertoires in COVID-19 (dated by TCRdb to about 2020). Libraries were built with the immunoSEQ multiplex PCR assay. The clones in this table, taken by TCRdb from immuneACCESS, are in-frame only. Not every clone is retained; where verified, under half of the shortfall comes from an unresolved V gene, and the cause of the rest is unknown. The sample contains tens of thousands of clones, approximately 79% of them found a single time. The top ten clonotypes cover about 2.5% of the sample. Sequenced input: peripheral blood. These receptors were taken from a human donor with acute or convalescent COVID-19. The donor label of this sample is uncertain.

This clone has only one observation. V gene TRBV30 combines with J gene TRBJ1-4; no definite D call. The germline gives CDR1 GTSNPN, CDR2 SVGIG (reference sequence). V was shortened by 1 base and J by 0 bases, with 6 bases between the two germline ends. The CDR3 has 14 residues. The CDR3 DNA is TGTGCCTGGAGTGGGCAAGCAACTAATGAAAAACTGTTTTTT. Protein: CAWSGQATNEKLFF.

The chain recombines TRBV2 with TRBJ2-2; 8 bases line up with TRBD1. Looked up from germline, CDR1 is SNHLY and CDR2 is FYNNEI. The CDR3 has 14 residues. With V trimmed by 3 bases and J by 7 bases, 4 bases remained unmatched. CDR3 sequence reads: CASSDRGRGGELFF. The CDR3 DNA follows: TGTGCCAGCAGTGACAGGGGGCGAGGCGGGGAGCTGTTTTTT.

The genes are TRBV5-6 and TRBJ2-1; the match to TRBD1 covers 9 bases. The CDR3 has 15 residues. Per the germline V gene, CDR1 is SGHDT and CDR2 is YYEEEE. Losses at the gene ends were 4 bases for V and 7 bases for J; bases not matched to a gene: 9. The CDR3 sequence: CASSPPGQGLNEQFF. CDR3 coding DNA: TGTGCCAGCAGCCCGCCGGGACAGGGCTTGAATGAGCAGTTCTTC.

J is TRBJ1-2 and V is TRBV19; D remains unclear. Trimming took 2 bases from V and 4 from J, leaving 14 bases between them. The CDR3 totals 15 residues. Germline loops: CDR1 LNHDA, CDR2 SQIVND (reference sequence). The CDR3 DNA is TGTGCCAGTAGTATACGCCCCCCTCGGGGCTATGGCTACACCTTC. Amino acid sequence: CASSIRPPRGYGYTF. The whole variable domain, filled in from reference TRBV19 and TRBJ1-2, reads DGGITQSPKYLFRKEGQNVTLSCEQNLNHDAMYWYRQDPGQGLRLIYYSQIVNDFQKGDIAEGYSVSREKKESFPLTVTSAQKNPTAFYLCASSIRPPRGYGYTFGSGTRLTVV.

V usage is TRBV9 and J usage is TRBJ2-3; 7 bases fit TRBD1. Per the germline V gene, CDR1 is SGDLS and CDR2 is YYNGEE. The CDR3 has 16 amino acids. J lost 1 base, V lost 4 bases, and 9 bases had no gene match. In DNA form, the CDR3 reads TGTGCCAGCAGCTCCCGAACAGGGGCTGGCACAGATACGCAGTATTTT. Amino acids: CASSSRTGAGTDTQYF.

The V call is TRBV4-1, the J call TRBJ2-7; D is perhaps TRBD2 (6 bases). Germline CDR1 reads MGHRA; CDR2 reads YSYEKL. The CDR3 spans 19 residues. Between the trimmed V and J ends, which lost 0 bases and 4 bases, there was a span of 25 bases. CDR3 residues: CASSQEGYGASEKGYEQYF. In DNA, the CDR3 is TGCGCCAGCAGCCAAGAAGGGTACGGGGCTAGCGAGAAGGGTTACGAGCAGTACTTC.

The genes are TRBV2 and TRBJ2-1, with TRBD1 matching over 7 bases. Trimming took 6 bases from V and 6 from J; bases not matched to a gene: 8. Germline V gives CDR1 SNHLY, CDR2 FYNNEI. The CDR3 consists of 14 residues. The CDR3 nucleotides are TGTGCCAGCAGGAACCCGACAGGGTTCAATGAGCAGTTCTTC. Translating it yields CASRNPTGFNEQFF.